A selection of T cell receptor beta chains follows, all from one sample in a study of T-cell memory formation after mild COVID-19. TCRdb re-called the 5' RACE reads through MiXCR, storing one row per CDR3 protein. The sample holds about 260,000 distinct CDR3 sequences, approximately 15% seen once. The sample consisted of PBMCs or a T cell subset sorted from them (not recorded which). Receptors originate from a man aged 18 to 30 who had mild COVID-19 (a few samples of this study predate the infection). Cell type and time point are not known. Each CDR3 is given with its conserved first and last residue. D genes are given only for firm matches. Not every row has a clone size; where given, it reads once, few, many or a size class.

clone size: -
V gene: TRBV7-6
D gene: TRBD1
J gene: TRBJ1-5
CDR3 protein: CASSSQGEGQPQHF
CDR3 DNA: TGTGCCAGCAGCAGCCAGGGGGAAGGTCAGCCCCAGCATTTT

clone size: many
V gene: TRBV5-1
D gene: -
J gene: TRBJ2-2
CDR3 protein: CASSLEATGELFF
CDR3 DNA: TGCGCCAGCAGCTTGGAGGCCACCGGGGAGCTGTTTTTT

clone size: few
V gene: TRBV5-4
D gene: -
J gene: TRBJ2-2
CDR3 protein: CASRVAGAAGELFF
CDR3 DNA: TGTGCCAGCCGCGTGGCGGGGGCCGCCGGGGAGCTGTTTTTT

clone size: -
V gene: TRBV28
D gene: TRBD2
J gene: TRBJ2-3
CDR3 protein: CASSTPSGGAGDTQYF
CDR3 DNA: TGTGCCAGCAGTACCCCTAGCGGGGGGGCAGGAGATACGCAGTATTTT

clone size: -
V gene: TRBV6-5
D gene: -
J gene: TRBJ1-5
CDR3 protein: CASSYGPDNQPQHF
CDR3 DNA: TGTGCCAGCAGTTATGGGCCAGACAATCAGCCCCAGCATTTT

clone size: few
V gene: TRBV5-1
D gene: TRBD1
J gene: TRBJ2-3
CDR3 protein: CASRGGPLSTDTQYF
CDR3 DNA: TGCGCCAGCAGAGGGGGCCCACTTAGCACAGATACGCAGTATTTT

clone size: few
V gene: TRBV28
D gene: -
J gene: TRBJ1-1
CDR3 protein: CASSSMGTEAFF
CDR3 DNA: TGTGCCAGCAGTTCAATGGGCACTGAAGCTTTCTTT

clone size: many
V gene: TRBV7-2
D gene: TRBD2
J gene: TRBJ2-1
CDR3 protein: CASSLGGTSYNEQFF
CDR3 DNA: TGTGCCAGCAGCTTAGGGGGGACTAGCTACAATGAGCAGTTCTTC

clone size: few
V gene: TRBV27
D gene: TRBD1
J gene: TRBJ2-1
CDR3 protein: CASSHTGDYNEQFF
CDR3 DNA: TGTGCCAGCAGTCACACAGGGGATTACAATGAGCAGTTCTTC

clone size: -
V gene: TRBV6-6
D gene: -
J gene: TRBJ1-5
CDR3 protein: CASSTMVQPQHF
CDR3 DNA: TGTGCCAGCAGTACGATGGTACAGCCCCAGCATTTT

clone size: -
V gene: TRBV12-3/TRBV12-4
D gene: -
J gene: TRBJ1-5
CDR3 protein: CASRAINQPQHF
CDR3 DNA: TGTGCCAGCAGGGCAATTAATCAGCCCCAGCATTTT

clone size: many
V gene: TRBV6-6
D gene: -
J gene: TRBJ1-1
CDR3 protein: CASQWDYTEAFF
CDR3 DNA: TGTGCCAGCCAGTGGGATTACACTGAAGCTTTCTTT

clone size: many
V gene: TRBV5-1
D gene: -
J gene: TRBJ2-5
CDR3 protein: CASSSAPGGQETQYF
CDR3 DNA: TGCGCCAGCAGCTCCGCCCCCGGGGGCCAAGAGACCCAGTACTTC

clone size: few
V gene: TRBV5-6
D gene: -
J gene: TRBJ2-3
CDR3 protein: CASTSSKGQADTQYF
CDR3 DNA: TGTGCCAGCACTTCCTCCAAGGGGCAGGCAGATACGCAGTATTTT

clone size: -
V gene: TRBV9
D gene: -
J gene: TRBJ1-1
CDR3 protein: CASSPSAGQNTEAFF
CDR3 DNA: TGTGCCAGCAGCCCGAGTGCGGGGCAAAACACTGAAGCTTTCTTT

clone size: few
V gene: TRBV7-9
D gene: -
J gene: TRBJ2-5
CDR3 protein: CASSLPRTGQETQYF
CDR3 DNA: TGTGCCAGCAGCTTACCCCGGACTGGCCAAGAGACCCAGTACTTC

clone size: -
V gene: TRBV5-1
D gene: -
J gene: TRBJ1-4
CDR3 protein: CASSPTANEKLFF
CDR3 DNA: TGCGCCAGCAGCCCGACGGCTAATGAAAAACTGTTTTTT

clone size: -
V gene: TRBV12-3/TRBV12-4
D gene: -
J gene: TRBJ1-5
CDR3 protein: CASSWGDQPQHF
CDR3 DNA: TGTGCCAGTAGTTGGGGTGATCAGCCCCAGCATTTT

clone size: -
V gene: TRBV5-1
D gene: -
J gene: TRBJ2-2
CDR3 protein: CASSVTTGELFF
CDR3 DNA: TGCGCCAGCAGCGTGACCACCGGGGAGCTGTTTTTT

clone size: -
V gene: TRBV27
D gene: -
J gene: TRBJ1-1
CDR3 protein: CASSLSTGTTEAFF
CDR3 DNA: TGTGCCAGCAGTTTATCTACAGGGACCACTGAAGCTTTCTTT

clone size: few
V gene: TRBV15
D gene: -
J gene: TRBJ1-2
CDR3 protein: CATSGPENNYGYTF
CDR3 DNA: TGTGCCACCTCCGGTCCGGAGAATAACTATGGCTACACCTTC

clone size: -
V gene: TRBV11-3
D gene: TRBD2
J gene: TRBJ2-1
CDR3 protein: CASTSPSGGSSYNEQFF
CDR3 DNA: TGTGCCAGCACTTCCCCTAGCGGGGGGTCGTCCTACAATGAGCAGTTCTTC

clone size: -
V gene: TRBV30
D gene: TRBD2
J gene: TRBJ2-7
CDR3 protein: CAWSAVGGASYEQYF
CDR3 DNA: TGTGCCTGGAGCGCCGTGGGAGGGGCGTCCTACGAGCAGTACTTC

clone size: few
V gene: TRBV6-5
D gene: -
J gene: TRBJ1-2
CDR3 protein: CASSYKTGGGNYGYTF
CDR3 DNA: TGTGCCAGCAGTTACAAAACCGGGGGAGGCAACTATGGCTACACCTTC

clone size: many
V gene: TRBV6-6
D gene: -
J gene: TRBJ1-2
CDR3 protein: CASSSPDRPLYGYTF
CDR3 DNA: TGTGCCAGCAGTTCGCCGGACCGACCTCTCTATGGCTACACCTTC

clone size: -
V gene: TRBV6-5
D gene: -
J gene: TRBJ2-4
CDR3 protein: CASSNLWGDIQYF
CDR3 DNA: TGTGCCAGCAGTAATTTATGGGGGGACATTCAGTACTTC

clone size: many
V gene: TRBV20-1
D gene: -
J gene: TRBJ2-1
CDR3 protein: CSARDGAGLEQFF
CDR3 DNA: TGCAGTGCTAGAGATGGGGCAGGGCTTGAGCAGTTCTTC

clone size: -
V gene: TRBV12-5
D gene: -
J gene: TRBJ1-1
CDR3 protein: CASGFQNTEAFF
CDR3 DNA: TGTGCTAGTGGTTTTCAAAACACTGAAGCTTTCTTT

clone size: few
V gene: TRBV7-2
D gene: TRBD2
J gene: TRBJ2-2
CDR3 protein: CARGGAVAGELFF
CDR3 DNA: TGTGCCAGGGGAGGGGCCGTGGCCGGGGAGCTGTTTTTT

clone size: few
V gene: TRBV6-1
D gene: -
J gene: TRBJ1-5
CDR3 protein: CASSERPGGDQPQHF
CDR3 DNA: TGTGCCAGCAGTGAGCGACCTGGGGGCGATCAGCCCCAGCATTTT

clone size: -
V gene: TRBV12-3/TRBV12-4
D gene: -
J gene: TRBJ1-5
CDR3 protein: CASSSSYGASQPQHF
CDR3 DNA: TGTGCCAGCAGCTCATCCTACGGGGCATCTCAGCCCCAGCATTTT

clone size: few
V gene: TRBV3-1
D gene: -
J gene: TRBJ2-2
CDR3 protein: CASSPPHTGELFF
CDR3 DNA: TGTGCCAGCAGCCCCCCCCACACCGGGGAGCTGTTTTTT

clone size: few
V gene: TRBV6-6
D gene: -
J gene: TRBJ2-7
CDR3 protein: CASSYSRYEQYF
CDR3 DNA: TGTGCCAGCAGTTACTCGAGGTACGAGCAGTACTTC

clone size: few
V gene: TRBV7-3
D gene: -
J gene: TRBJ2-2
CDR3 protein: CASSRIAPGELFF
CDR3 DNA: TGTGCCAGCAGCCGCATTGCCCCCGGGGAGCTGTTTTTT

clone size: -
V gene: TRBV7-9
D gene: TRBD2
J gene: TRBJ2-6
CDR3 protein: CASSLVRGLAVLSGANVLTF
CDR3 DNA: TGTGCCAGCAGCTTAGTGAGGGGACTAGCAGTACTCTCTGGGGCCAACGTCCTGACTTTC

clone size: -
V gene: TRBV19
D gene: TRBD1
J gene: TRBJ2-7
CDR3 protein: CASSIYGLRTGIGEQYF
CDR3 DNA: TGTGCCAGTAGTATCTACGGACTTAGGACAGGGATCGGCGAGCAGTACTTC

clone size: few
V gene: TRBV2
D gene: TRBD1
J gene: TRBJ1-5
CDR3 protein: CASSGTGGSQPQHF
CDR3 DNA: TGTGCCAGCAGCGGGACAGGGGGGAGTCAGCCCCAGCATTTT

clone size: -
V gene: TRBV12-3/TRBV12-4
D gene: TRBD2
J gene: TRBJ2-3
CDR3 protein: CASSFAGGRTDTQYF
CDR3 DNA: TGTGCCAGCAGTTTCGCGGGGGGGCGCACAGATACGCAGTATTTT

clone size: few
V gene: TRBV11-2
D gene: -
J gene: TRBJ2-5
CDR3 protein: CASSLVQGGETQYF
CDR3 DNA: TGTGCCAGCAGCTTAGTCCAGGGGGGGGAGACCCAGTACTTC

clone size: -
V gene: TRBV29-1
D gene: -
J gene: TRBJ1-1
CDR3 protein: CSVGERGRF
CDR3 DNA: TGCAGCGTAGGAGAGAGGGGTCGCTTT

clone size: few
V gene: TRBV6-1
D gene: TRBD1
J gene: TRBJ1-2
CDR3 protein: CASTPDRGLEGYTF
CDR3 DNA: TGTGCCAGCACCCCCGACAGGGGGCTAGAAGGCTACACCTTC

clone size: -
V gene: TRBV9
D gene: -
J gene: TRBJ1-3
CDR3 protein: CASRATSGNTIYF
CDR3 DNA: TGTGCCAGCAGAGCTACCTCTGGAAACACCATATATTTT

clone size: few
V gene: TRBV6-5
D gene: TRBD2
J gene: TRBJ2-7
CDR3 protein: CASSYASGGGYEQYF
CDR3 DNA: TGTGCCAGCAGTTACGCTAGCGGGGGGGGCTACGAGCAGTACTTC

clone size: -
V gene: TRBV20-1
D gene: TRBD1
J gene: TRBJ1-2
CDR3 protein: CSARTLDRDEWNYGYTF
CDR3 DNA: TGCAGTGCTAGGACCCTCGACAGGGACGAATGGAACTATGGCTACACCTTC

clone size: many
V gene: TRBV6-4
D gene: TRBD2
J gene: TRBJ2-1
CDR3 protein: CASSDTSGSYNEQFF
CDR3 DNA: TGTGCCAGCAGTGACACTAGCGGCTCCTACAATGAGCAGTTCTTC

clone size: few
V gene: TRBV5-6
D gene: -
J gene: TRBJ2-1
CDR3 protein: CASSFKELNEQFF
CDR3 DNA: TGTGCCAGCAGCTTCAAGGAGCTCAATGAGCAGTTCTTC

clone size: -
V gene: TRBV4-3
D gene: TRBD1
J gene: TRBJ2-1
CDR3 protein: CASSHMSRDSDNEQFF
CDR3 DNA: TGCGCCAGCAGCCATATGAGCCGGGACAGCGACAATGAGCAGTTCTTC

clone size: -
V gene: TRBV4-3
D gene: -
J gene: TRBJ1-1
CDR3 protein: CASSQLGRSTEAFF
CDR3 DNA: TGCGCCAGCAGCCAACTAGGGAGGAGCACTGAAGCTTTCTTT

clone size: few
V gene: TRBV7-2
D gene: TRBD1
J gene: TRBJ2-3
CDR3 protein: CASRRQGPSADTQYF
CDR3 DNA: TGTGCCAGCAGGAGACAGGGACCCAGCGCAGATACGCAGTATTTT

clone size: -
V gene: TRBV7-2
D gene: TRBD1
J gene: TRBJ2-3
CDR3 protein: CASSLAAPTGGGRADTQYF
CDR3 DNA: TGTGCCAGCAGCTTAGCCGCACCTACAGGGGGCGGAAGGGCAGATACGCAGTATTTT

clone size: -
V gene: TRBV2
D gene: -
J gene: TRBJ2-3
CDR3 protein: CASSDRGTQYF
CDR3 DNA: TGTGCCAGCAGTGACCGTGGGACGCAGTATTTT

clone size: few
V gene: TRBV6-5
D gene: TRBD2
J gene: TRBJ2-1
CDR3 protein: CASRLGLAANEQFF
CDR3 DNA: TGTGCCAGCAGACTGGGACTAGCGGCCAATGAGCAGTTCTTC